These T cell receptor beta chains were read from a single sample in a study of blood T cells in healthy people across ages. TCRdb redid the calling of the 5' RACE reads with MiXCR, one entry per CDR3 protein. The data show 1.5 million to 2 million distinct CDR3 sequences, roughly 27% seen once. Sample: blood. The receptor set was obtained from a woman between 25 and 40 years old in good health. CDR3s include the opening cysteine and the closing phenylalanine or tryptophan. The order of the fields is V gene, clone size, D gene, J gene, CDR3 protein, CDR3 DNA. A D gene is named only where the DNA matches it firmly. The size field is filled for only some rows; it gives once, few, many or a size class.

v_gene: TRBV5-5; abundance: .; d_gene: .; j_gene: TRBJ2-7; CDR3aa: CASSPTGTENYEQYF; CDR3nt: TGTGCCAGCAGCCCTACCGGGACGGAGAACTACGAGCAGTACTTC
v_gene: TRBV7-2; abundance: few; d_gene: .; j_gene: TRBJ2-2; CDR3aa: CASSLNPTWMNTGELFF; CDR3nt: TGTGCCAGCAGCTTAAACCCCACCTGGATGAACACCGGGGAGCTGTTTTTT
v_gene: TRBV24-1; abundance: .; d_gene: .; j_gene: TRBJ2-7; CDR3aa: CATSPDGSYEQYF; CDR3nt: TGTGCCACCAGCCCGGACGGCTCCTACGAGCAGTACTTC
v_gene: TRBV2; abundance: few; d_gene: .; j_gene: TRBJ2-3; CDR3aa: CASTQQRTDTQYF; CDR3nt: TGTGCCAGCACACAACAACGCACAGATACGCAGTATTTT
v_gene: TRBV20-1; abundance: .; d_gene: TRBD2; j_gene: TRBJ2-1; CDR3aa: CSARGLAADKTSYNEQFF; CDR3nt: TGCAGTGCTAGGGGACTAGCGGCAGATAAGACCTCCTACAATGAGCAGTTCTTC
v_gene: TRBV7-2; abundance: many; d_gene: TRBD1; j_gene: TRBJ2-1; CDR3aa: CASSPQGALFNEQFF; CDR3nt: TGTGCCAGCAGCCCACAGGGGGCGCTTTTCAATGAGCAGTTCTTC
v_gene: TRBV20-1; abundance: many; d_gene: .; j_gene: TRBJ1-2; CDR3aa: CSARVQAGEIGYTF; CDR3nt: TGCAGTGCTAGAGTTCAGGCAGGGGAGATAGGCTACACCTTC
v_gene: TRBV28; abundance: .; d_gene: .; j_gene: TRBJ1-4; CDR3aa: CASNAVSGLATNEKLFF; CDR3nt: TGTGCCAGCAACGCCGTTAGCGGACTAGCAACTAATGAAAAACTGTTTTTT
v_gene: TRBV5-1; abundance: .; d_gene: .; j_gene: TRBJ2-1; CDR3aa: CASSNRDLGFYNEQFF; CDR3nt: TGCGCCAGCAGCAACCGGGACCTGGGGTTCTACAATGAGCAGTTCTTC
v_gene: TRBV2; abundance: .; d_gene: .; j_gene: TRBJ2-7; CDR3aa: CASSAERAEQYF; CDR3nt: TGTGCCAGCAGTGCGGAGCGGGCTGAGCAGTACTTC
v_gene: TRBV5-1; abundance: few; d_gene: .; j_gene: TRBJ1-1; CDR3aa: CASSSPSRTEAFF; CDR3nt: TGCGCCAGCAGCTCTCCTAGCAGGACTGAAGCTTTCTTT
v_gene: TRBV7-2; abundance: .; d_gene: .; j_gene: TRBJ1-4; CDR3aa: CASSRALTGEKLFF; CDR3nt: TGTGCCAGCAGCAGGGCCCTAACGGGGGAAAAACTGTTTTTT
v_gene: TRBV5-1; abundance: many; d_gene: TRBD1; j_gene: TRBJ2-4; CDR3aa: CASSPGTGSNIQYF; CDR3nt: TGCGCCAGCAGCCCTGGGACAGGTAGCAACATTCAGTACTTC
v_gene: TRBV24-1; abundance: few; d_gene: .; j_gene: TRBJ1-2; CDR3aa: CATSDLDYGYTF; CDR3nt: TGTGCCACCAGTGATCTTGACTATGGCTACACCTTC
v_gene: TRBV11-2; abundance: .; d_gene: TRBD2; j_gene: TRBJ2-7; CDR3aa: CASSLFREDEQYF; CDR3nt: TGTGCCAGCAGCTTGTTTCGGGAGGACGAGCAGTACTTC
v_gene: TRBV20-1; abundance: many; d_gene: TRBD2; j_gene: TRBJ2-5; CDR3aa: CSGITGLAEETQYF; CDR3nt: TGCAGTGGAATAACCGGACTAGCTGAAGAGACCCAGTACTTC
v_gene: TRBV7-9; abundance: .; d_gene: .; j_gene: TRBJ2-7; CDR3aa: CASSPPTDYKQYF; CDR3nt: TGTGCCAGCAGCCCACCAACGGACTACAAGCAGTACTTC
v_gene: TRBV12-3/TRBV12-4; abundance: few; d_gene: TRBD1; j_gene: TRBJ2-2; CDR3aa: CASSLTGAELFF; CDR3nt: TGTGCCAGCAGCCTGACAGGGGCGGAGCTGTTTTTT
v_gene: TRBV4-1; abundance: many; d_gene: .; j_gene: TRBJ2-4; CDR3aa: CASTEITEPKNIQYF; CDR3nt: TGCGCCAGCACCGAAATCACAGAACCCAAAAACATTCAGTACTTC
v_gene: TRBV20-1; abundance: once; d_gene: .; j_gene: TRBJ1-2; CDR3aa: CSAGVRGNYGYTF; CDR3nt: TGCAGTGCTGGAGTTAGGGGCAACTATGGCTACACCTTC
v_gene: TRBV29-1; abundance: .; d_gene: .; j_gene: TRBJ1-6; CDR3aa: CSVATGYNSPLHF; CDR3nt: TGCAGCGTGGCGACAGGTTATAATTCACCCCTCCACTTT
v_gene: TRBV27; abundance: few; d_gene: .; j_gene: TRBJ2-6; CDR3aa: CASSKYRDRSGANVLTF; CDR3nt: TGTGCCAGCAGTAAATACCGGGACCGCTCTGGGGCCAACGTCCTGACTTTC
v_gene: TRBV20-1; abundance: .; d_gene: TRBD2; j_gene: TRBJ2-7; CDR3aa: CSVWGRAGAGYEQYF; CDR3nt: TGCAGTGTTTGGGGCCGAGCGGGAGCAGGTTACGAGCAGTACTTC
v_gene: TRBV28; abundance: many; d_gene: .; j_gene: TRBJ2-7; CDR3aa: CASSLIGTGSSYEQYF; CDR3nt: TGTGCCAGCAGCCTCATAGGGACGGGGAGCTCCTACGAGCAGTACTTC
v_gene: TRBV5-1; abundance: few; d_gene: .; j_gene: TRBJ2-7; CDR3aa: CASSLLVDFYEQYF; CDR3nt: TGCGCCAGCAGCCTCCTCGTAGACTTCTACGAGCAGTACTTC
v_gene: TRBV11-2; abundance: few; d_gene: .; j_gene: TRBJ1-2; CDR3aa: CASSSPGGLLNGYTF; CDR3nt: TGTGCCAGCAGCTCTCCTGGGGGGCTTTTGAATGGCTACACCTTC
v_gene: TRBV5-1; abundance: .; d_gene: TRBD2; j_gene: TRBJ2-3; CDR3aa: CASSSSLAGGQEDTQYF; CDR3nt: TGCGCCAGCAGCTCCTCGTTAGCGGGGGGGCAGGAAGATACGCAGTATTTT
v_gene: TRBV2; abundance: few; d_gene: TRBD1; j_gene: TRBJ2-5; CDR3aa: CASSDWTGGGETQYF; CDR3nt: TGTGCCAGCAGCGACTGGACAGGGGGCGGGGAGACCCAGTACTTC
v_gene: TRBV7-9; abundance: once; d_gene: TRBD1; j_gene: TRBJ2-7; CDR3aa: CASSERGTGLVYEQYF; CDR3nt: TGTGCCAGCAGCGAACGCGGGACAGGGCTAGTCTACGAGCAGTACTTC
v_gene: TRBV4-2; abundance: few; d_gene: .; j_gene: TRBJ2-1; CDR3aa: CAGSQENSPVEFF; CDR3nt: TGTGCCGGCAGCCAAGAAAACAGTCCAGTTGAGTTCTTC
v_gene: TRBV27; abundance: few; d_gene: TRBD2; j_gene: TRBJ2-5; CDR3aa: CASSSRLAGGPLEETQYF; CDR3nt: TGTGCCAGCAGTTCCCGACTAGCGGGAGGGCCTTTAGAAGAGACCCAGTACTTC
v_gene: TRBV27; abundance: few; d_gene: .; j_gene: TRBJ1-4; CDR3aa: CASGRLNDEKLFF; CDR3nt: TGTGCCAGCGGACGGTTAAATGATGAAAAACTGTTTTTT
v_gene: TRBV14; abundance: .; d_gene: TRBD1; j_gene: TRBJ2-7; CDR3aa: CASSHRDRGLYEQYF; CDR3nt: TGTGCCAGCAGCCACCGGGACAGGGGGCTCTACGAGCAGTACTTC
v_gene: TRBV6-5; abundance: few; d_gene: .; j_gene: TRBJ2-1; CDR3aa: CAGSYRQSQFF; CDR3nt: TGTGCCGGCAGTTACCGACAGTCGCAGTTCTTC
v_gene: TRBV10-3; abundance: many; d_gene: .; j_gene: TRBJ2-5; CDR3aa: CAISESPAETQYF; CDR3nt: TGTGCCATCAGTGAGTCGCCAGCAGAGACCCAGTACTTC
v_gene: TRBV19; abundance: .; d_gene: TRBD2; j_gene: TRBJ2-3; CDR3aa: CASTRGRRGGADTQYF; CDR3nt: TGTGCCAGTACGCGGGGTCGACGGGGGGGCGCAGATACGCAGTATTTT
v_gene: TRBV12-3/TRBV12-4; abundance: many; d_gene: TRBD1; j_gene: TRBJ2-7; CDR3aa: CASRGQGADEQYF; CDR3nt: TGTGCCAGCAGAGGACAGGGGGCCGACGAGCAGTACTTC
v_gene: TRBV6-5; abundance: few; d_gene: .; j_gene: TRBJ1-1; CDR3aa: CASRGTNTEAFF; CDR3nt: TGTGCCAGTCGGGGAACGAACACTGAAGCTTTCTTT
v_gene: TRBV7-9; abundance: many; d_gene: .; j_gene: TRBJ2-3; CDR3aa: CASSFWTRGTDTQYF; CDR3nt: TGTGCCAGCAGCTTCTGGACCCGAGGCACAGATACGCAGTATTTT
v_gene: TRBV7-2; abundance: .; d_gene: TRBD1; j_gene: TRBJ1-5; CDR3aa: CASSGDRGRGQPQHF; CDR3nt: TGTGCCAGCAGCGGGGACAGGGGGCGAGGTCAGCCCCAGCATTTT
v_gene: TRBV11-2; abundance: few; d_gene: .; j_gene: TRBJ2-2; CDR3aa: CASSLRWGRDTGELFF; CDR3nt: TGTGCCAGCAGCTTACGGTGGGGCCGGGACACCGGGGAGCTGTTTTTT
v_gene: TRBV6-6; abundance: .; d_gene: .; j_gene: TRBJ2-2; CDR3aa: CASMGGAWTGELFF; CDR3nt: TGTGCCAGCATGGGGGGGGCTTGGACCGGGGAGCTGTTTTTT
v_gene: TRBV4-1; abundance: .; d_gene: TRBD1; j_gene: TRBJ1-5; CDR3aa: CASSPRDRGNQPQHF; CDR3nt: TGCGCCAGCAGCCCGAGGGACAGAGGCAATCAGCCCCAGCATTTT
v_gene: TRBV5-5; abundance: many; d_gene: TRBD2; j_gene: TRBJ2-1; CDR3aa: CASSYTLAGLYNEQFF; CDR3nt: TGTGCCAGCAGCTATACCCTAGCGGGGCTCTACAATGAGCAGTTCTTC
v_gene: TRBV10-3; abundance: few; d_gene: .; j_gene: TRBJ2-2; CDR3aa: CAISGDTGTGELFF; CDR3nt: TGTGCCATCAGTGGAGACACAGGGACCGGGGAGCTGTTTTTT
v_gene: TRBV30; abundance: many; d_gene: .; j_gene: TRBJ2-3; CDR3aa: CAWSVGAGITEDTQYF; CDR3nt: TGTGCCTGGAGTGTCGGAGCAGGGATAACTGAGGATACGCAGTATTTT
v_gene: TRBV5-1; abundance: many; d_gene: TRBD1; j_gene: TRBJ2-1; CDR3aa: CASSLGQGTYNEQFF; CDR3nt: TGCGCCAGCAGCCTCGGACAGGGGACCTACAATGAACAGTTCTTC
v_gene: TRBV12-3/TRBV12-4; abundance: .; d_gene: .; j_gene: TRBJ2-2; CDR3aa: CASILHFTVSGELFF; CDR3nt: TGTGCCAGCATCCTTCACTTTACAGTGTCCGGGGAGCTGTTTTTT
v_gene: TRBV9; abundance: .; d_gene: TRBD2; j_gene: TRBJ2-3; CDR3aa: CASSVEGLAGASTDTQYF; CDR3nt: TGTGCCAGCAGCGTAGAGGGACTAGCGGGAGCGAGCACAGATACGCAGTATTTT
v_gene: TRBV20-1; abundance: few; d_gene: .; j_gene: TRBJ2-1; CDR3aa: CSARVHGYNEQFF; CDR3nt: TGCAGTGCTAGAGTGCACGGATACAATGAGCAGTTCTTC
v_gene: TRBV21-1; abundance: .; d_gene: .; j_gene: TRBJ2-7; CDR3aa: CASSNGRSKAYEQYF; CDR3nt: TGTGCCAGCAGCAACGGCCGCTCAAAGGCCTACGAGCAGTACTTC
v_gene: TRBV14; abundance: .; d_gene: TRBD2; j_gene: TRBJ2-7; CDR3aa: CASSQVAGGSYEQYF; CDR3nt: TGCGCCAGCAGCCAAGTGGCGGGAGGGAGTTACGAGCAGTACTTC
v_gene: TRBV7-2; abundance: many; d_gene: .; j_gene: TRBJ2-7; CDR3aa: CASSELLGTNYEQYF; CDR3nt: TGTGCCAGCAGCGAACTCCTTGGGACAAACTACGAGCAGTACTTC
v_gene: TRBV6-4; abundance: once; d_gene: .; j_gene: TRBJ1-1; CDR3aa: CASSEETGTTEAFF; CDR3nt: TGTGCCAGCAGTGAAGAGACAGGTACCACTGAAGCTTTCTTT